This is a list of T cell receptor beta chains from one sample in a study of Graves' ophthalmopathy and Graves' hyperthyroidism. TCRdb analysed the multiplex PCR reads with MiXCR anew, one entry per CDR3 protein. The repertoire consists of roughly 230,000 distinct CDR3 sequences, with 20% to 25% occurring once and the leading ten covering roughly 44%. The sample consisted of peripheral blood. These TCRs come from a woman aged 50 to 60 with Graves' ophthalmopathy. CDR3s include the opening cysteine and the closing phenylalanine or tryptophan. A D gene is named only where the DNA matches it firmly. Not all rows give a size; the values are once, few, many and, for expanded clones, a class.

CDR3 DNA | CDR3 protein | J gene | clone size | V gene | D gene
TGTGCCAGCAGTTACCCAATCGACAGGGATTCCTCCCGGACTGAAGCTTTCTTT | CASSYPIDRDSSRTEAFF | TRBJ1-1 | - | TRBV6-2/TRBV6-3 | TRBD1
TGTGCCAGCAGTGCTGGGCGACGTGTTACAGTCGGGATGAACATTCAGTACTTC | CASSAGRRVTVGMNIQYF | TRBJ2-4 | few | TRBV6-1 | -
TGTGCCAGCAGTCCCTCGACGGAGACCCAGTACTTC | CASSPSTETQYF | TRBJ2-5 | many | TRBV12-3/TRBV12-4 | -
TGTGCCAGCAGCCCGGGACACCTAATCTATGGCTACACCTTC | CASSPGHLIYGYTF | TRBJ1-2 | - | TRBV3-1 | -
TGTGCCAGCAGGAGTCCGAGTTGGGGACCCCAGCATTTT | CASRSPSWGPQHF | TRBJ1-5 | many | TRBV12-3/TRBV12-4 | -
TGTGCCAGTAGAGTCCAGGGGGCAGGCACTGAAGCTTTCTTT | CASRVQGAGTEAFF | TRBJ1-1 | many | TRBV19 | TRBD1
TGTGCCTGGAGTTTGGGAAACTCTGGAAACACCATATATTTT | CAWSLGNSGNTIYF | TRBJ1-3 | - | TRBV30 | -
TGTGCTAGTAGGGGGTGGACCACTGAAGCTTTCTTT | CASRGWTTEAFF | TRBJ1-1 | many | TRBV12-5 | -
TGTGCCAGCAGCTTAAAAGGGGTTGGCTACGAGCAGTACTTC | CASSLKGVGYEQYF | TRBJ2-7 | - | TRBV7-8 | -
TGTGCCAGCAGCTTGCAACCTGGGAACATTCAGTACTTC | CASSLQPGNIQYF | TRBJ2-4 | many | TRBV7-3 | -
TGTGCCAGCAGCGACACAGGGGTTTTAGGCGGGGAGCTGTTTTTT | CASSDTGVLGGELFF | TRBJ2-2 | many | TRBV7-9 | TRBD1
TGTGCCAGCAGTTCATACCGAATGGGGAACACTGAAGCTTTCTTT | CASSSYRMGNTEAFF | TRBJ1-1 | many | TRBV27 | -
TGTGCCAGCAGCTCAAAGGGGGTTGGGACTAACTATGGCTACACCTTC | CASSSKGVGTNYGYTF | TRBJ1-2 | few | TRBV11-1 | -
TGCGCCAGCCGATTCTCCATAGGGGCTGGGAGGGAGACCCAGTACTTC | CASRFSIGAGRETQYF | TRBJ2-5 | many | TRBV5-1 | -
TGTGCCAGCAGCACGCAGGAGGGTCAGCCCCAGCATTTT | CASSTQEGQPQHF | TRBJ1-5 | once | TRBV7-9 | -
TGTGCCAGCACAAGAGAACCGGGACAGGGGGCGATGCGCTACACCTTC | CASTREPGQGAMRYTF | TRBJ1-2 | - | TRBV6-1 | TRBD1
TGCGCCAGCAGCTTGGTGGTGCCCCAAGGGAATGGCTACACCTTC | CASSLVVPQGNGYTF | TRBJ1-2 | many | TRBV5-1 | -
TGTGCCAGCAGCTCCCTGGAAGGGGAAGGAGCTTTCTTT | CASSSLEGEGAFF | TRBJ1-1 | many | TRBV27 | -
TGCAGTGGGTCCCGGGACAGGGTAGAAGGAGAGCAGTACTTC | CSGSRDRVEGEQYF | TRBJ2-7 | - | TRBV20-1 | TRBD1
TGTGCCAGCAGTTTATACACAGGGACTCTTGGGAACACTGAAGCTTTCTTT | CASSLYTGTLGNTEAFF | TRBJ1-1 | - | TRBV2 | -
TGTGCCAGCTCAAGTGCAGGGGGCGGCAGGGGAGCTTTCTTT | CASSSAGGGRGAFF | TRBJ1-1 | many | TRBV18 | TRBD1
TGTGCCAGCAGAACAGGTTTTGGAGAAGCTTTCTTT | CASRTGFGEAFF | TRBJ1-1 | many | TRBV6-5 | -
TGTGCCAGCAGCTCCGGACTAGAGGAGACCCAGTACTTC | CASSSGLEETQYF | TRBJ2-5 | many | TRBV11-2 | TRBD2
TGTGCCAGCAGTGAGCAGGGCAAACGCTACACCTTC | CASSEQGKRYTF | TRBJ1-2 | many | TRBV12-3/TRBV12-4 | -